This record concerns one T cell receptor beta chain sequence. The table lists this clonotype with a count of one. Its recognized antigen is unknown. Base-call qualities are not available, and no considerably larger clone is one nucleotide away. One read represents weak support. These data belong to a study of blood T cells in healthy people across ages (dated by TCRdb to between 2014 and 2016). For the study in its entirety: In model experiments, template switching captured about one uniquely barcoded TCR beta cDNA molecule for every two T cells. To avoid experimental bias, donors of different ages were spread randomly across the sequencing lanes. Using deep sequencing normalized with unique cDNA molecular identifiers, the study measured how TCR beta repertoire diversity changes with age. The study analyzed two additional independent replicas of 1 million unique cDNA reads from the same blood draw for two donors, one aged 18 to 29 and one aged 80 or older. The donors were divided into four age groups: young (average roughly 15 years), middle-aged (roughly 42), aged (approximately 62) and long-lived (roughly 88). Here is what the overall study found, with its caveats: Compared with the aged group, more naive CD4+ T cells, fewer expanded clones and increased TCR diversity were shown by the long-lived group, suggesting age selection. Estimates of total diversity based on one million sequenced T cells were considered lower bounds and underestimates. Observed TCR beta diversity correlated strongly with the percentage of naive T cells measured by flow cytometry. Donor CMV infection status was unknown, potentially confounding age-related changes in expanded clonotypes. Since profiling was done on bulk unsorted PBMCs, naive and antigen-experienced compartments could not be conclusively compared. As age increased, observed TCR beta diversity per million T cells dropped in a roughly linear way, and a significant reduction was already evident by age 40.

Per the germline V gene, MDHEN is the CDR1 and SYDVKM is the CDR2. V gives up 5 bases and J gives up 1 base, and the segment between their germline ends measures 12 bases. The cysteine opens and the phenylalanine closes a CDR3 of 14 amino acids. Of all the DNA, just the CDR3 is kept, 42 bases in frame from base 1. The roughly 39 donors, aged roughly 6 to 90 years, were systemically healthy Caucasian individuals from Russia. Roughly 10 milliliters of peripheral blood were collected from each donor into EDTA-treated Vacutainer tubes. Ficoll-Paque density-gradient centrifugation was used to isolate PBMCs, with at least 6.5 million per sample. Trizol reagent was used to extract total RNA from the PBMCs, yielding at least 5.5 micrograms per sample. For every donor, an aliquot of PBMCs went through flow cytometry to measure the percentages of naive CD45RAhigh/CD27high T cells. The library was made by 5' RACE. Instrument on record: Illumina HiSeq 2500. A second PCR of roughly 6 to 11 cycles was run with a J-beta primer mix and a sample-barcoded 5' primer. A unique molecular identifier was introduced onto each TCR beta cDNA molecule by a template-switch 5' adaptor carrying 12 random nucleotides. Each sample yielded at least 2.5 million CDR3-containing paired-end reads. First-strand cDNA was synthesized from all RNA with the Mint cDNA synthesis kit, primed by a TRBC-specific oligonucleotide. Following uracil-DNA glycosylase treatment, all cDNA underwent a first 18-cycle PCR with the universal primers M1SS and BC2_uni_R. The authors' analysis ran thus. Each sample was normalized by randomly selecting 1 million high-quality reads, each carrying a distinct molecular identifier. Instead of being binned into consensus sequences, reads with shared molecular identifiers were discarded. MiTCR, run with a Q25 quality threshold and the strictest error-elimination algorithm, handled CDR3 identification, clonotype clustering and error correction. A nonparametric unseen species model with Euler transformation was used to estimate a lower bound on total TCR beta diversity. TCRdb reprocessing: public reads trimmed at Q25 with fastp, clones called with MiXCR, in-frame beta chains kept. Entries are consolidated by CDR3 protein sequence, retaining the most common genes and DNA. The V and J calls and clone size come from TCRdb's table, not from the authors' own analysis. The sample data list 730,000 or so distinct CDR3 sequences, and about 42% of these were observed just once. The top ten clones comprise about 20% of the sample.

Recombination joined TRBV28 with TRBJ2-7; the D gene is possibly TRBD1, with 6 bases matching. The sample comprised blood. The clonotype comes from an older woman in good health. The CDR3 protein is CASSIPGDSYEQYF. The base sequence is TGTGCCAGCAGTATCCCAGGGGATTCCTACGAGCAGTACTTC.